This TCR beta chain was identified during a study of OX40 agonist ivuxolimab in advanced cancers. The method was immunoSEQ multiplex PCR; TCRdb's version includes in-frame clones alone and lacks a portion of them. The sample shows tens of thousands of clones, roughly 84% of them seen only once. The TCR originated in an adult with an advanced solid tumor such as melanoma, head and neck, liver or kidney cancer. Source: CD4+ or CD8+ T cells sorted from blood, taken in a trial of the OX40 agonist ivuxolimab.

CDR3 sequence reads: CASRAQGAGGYTF. The DNA for the CDR3 is TGTGCCAGCAGGGCTCAGGGGGCCGGGGGCTACACCTTC. This chain uses TRBV27 with TRBJ1-2, with 8 bases fitting TRBD1. Germline CDR1 and CDR2: MNHEY and SMNVEV (reference sequence). The CDR3 length is 13 residues. V dropped 6 bases and J dropped 8; count of bases not matched to a gene: 8.